The 12 T cell receptor beta chains below were found in one sample sequenced in a study of T cells in Graves' hyperthyroidism and ophthalmopathy. TCR beta CDR3 regions were amplified from RNA. First-round RT-PCR with HTBI primers amplified the TCR CDR3 region. TCRdb processed the multiplex PCR reads anew with MiXCR; each CDR3 protein has one entry. The sample contains a few hundred thousand distinct CDR3 sequences, under 20% of which appear only once. Specimen: blood. The origin of the receptors is a woman aged 18-29 years with Graves' ophthalmopathy.

The chain has TRBV7-9 and TRBJ2-2, with TRBD1 identical over 9 bases. Germline CDR1 SEHNR, CDR2 FQNEAQ (reference sequence). The CDR3 covers 15 residues. With V trimmed by 5 bases and J by 5 bases, 6 bases remained unmatched. The CDR3 region is CASSEWTGETGELFF. CDR3 bases: TGTGCCAGCAGCGAGTGGACAGGGGAGACCGGGGAGCTGTTTTTT.

This clonotype occurred a few times. The J gene is TRBJ1-3, the V gene TRBV5-5, with D unclear. Looked up from germline, CDR1 is SGHKS and CDR2 is YYEKEE (reference sequence). V shed 4 bases and J shed 1 base, with 15 bases lying between them. The CDR3 has 16 amino acids. CDR3 residues: CASSPVAGSSGNTIYF. CDR3 in DNA: TGTGCCAGCAGCCCGGTGGCAGGTAGTTCTGGAAACACCATATATTTT.

This clonotype was picked up a small number of times. At one boundary the junction diverges from the germline segment, which might be a read error. CDR3: CAGSQNPGELFF. For the CDR3, the DNA is TGTGCCGGCAGCCAAAATCCCGGGGAGCTGTTTTTT. The chain carries TRBV3-1 and TRBJ2-2; D remains ambiguous. CDR3 length: 12 amino acids. The germline CDR1 and CDR2 sequences are LGHDT and YNNKEL (reference sequence).

This clonotype was counted ten times or more. This chain joins TRBV5-1 and TRBJ2-7; 11 nucleotides match TRBD2. The CDR3 spans 16 residues. Germline V gives CDR1 SGHRS, CDR2 YFSETQ. The junction had 8 bases not matched to a gene; V was cut back by 4 bases and J by 2 bases. CDR3 nucleotide sequence: TGCGCCAGCAGCACCGGGATGGGACTAGCGGCCTACGAGCAGTACTTC. Translation gives CASSTGMGLAAYEQYF.

This clonotype was detected ten times or more. The chain is built from TRBV5-1 and TRBJ1-2; D is unresolved. Germline V gene data show CDR1 as SGHRS and CDR2 as YFSETQ. The CDR3 is 13 residues long. Trimming removed 0 bases from V and 4 bases from J, with 7 bases in between. The CDR3 sequence is CASSLAPIYGYTF. The CDR3 nucleotides are TGCGCCAGCAGCTTGGCCCCGATCTATGGCTACACCTTC.

The rearrangement uses TRBV10-3 and TRBJ1-6, with 10 bases matching TRBD1. V shed 6 bases and J 6 bases; nucleotides not matched to a gene: 5. CDR1 and CDR2 from the germline V gene are ENHRY and SYGVKD. The length of the CDR3 is 15 residues. The CDR3 sequence: CAISEGQGSNSPLHF. The CDR3 coding sequence is TGTGCCATCAGCGAGGGACAGGGGAGTAATTCACCCCTCCACTTT.

The V gene is TRBV5-4, the J gene TRBJ1-2, with 7 bases identical to TRBD1. CDR1 and CDR2 from the germline V gene are SGHNT and YYREEE (reference sequence). This CDR3 has 13 residues. The V and J ends lost 2 bases and 8 bases, in that order; junction bases with no gene match: 6. The CDR3 DNA is TGTGCCAGCAGCTTCCGGGACAGCGGAGGCTACACCTTC. This codes for CASSFRDSGGYTF.

Many counts were recorded for this clonotype. The chain combines TRBV3-1 with TRBJ2-5; 16 bases line up with TRBD2. Germline assignment: CDR1 LGHDT and CDR2 YNNKEL (reference sequence). The CDR3 loop spans 18 amino acids. Trimming removed 0 bases from V and 1 base from J; junction bases left unmatched: 2. Written as DNA, the CDR3 is TGTGCCAGCAGCCAAGAGGGACTAGCGGGGGGGCGCCAAGAGACCCAGTACTTC. Protein product: CASSQEGLAGGRQETQYF.

This clonotype was seen ten or more times. The chain has TRBV28 and TRBJ2-3; D gene ambiguous. Looked up from germline, CDR1 is MDHEN and CDR2 is SYDVKM. The germline V and J ends were trimmed by 3 bases and 6 bases, with 10 bases remaining between them. The CDR3 has 13 amino acids. The CDR3: CASSFPLEDTQYF. Written as DNA, the CDR3 is TGTGCCAGCAGTTTTCCTCTCGAGGATACGCAGTATTTT.

This clonotype was seen at least ten times. The V gene is TRBV3-1, the J gene TRBJ2-1; D not certain. With 1 base removed from V and 4 bases from J, the gap between germline ends came to 8 bases. Germline V gene lookup returns CDR1 LGHDT and CDR2 YNNKEL (reference sequence). CDR3 length: 14 residues. Written as DNA, the CDR3 is TGTGCCAGCAGCCAAGGTAACGGTTACAATGAGCAGTTCTTC. It is translated as CASSQGNGYNEQFF.

This clonotype was counted ten times or more. The chain has TRBV15 and TRBJ1-2; D is uncertain. The germline CDR1 and CDR2 sequences are LNHNV and YYDKDF (reference sequence). The CDR3 loop spans 14 amino acids. The V end was cut by 3 bases, the J end by 0 bases, with 8 bases between. As DNA, the CDR3 is TGTGCCACCAGCAGGATAGCTGCTAACTATGGCTACACCTTC. Translating it yields CATSRIAANYGYTF.

This clonotype was seen at least ten times. This rearrangement joins TRBV28 to TRBJ2-1, with D possibly TRBD2 on 6 matching bases. Germline loops: CDR1 MDHEN, CDR2 SYDVKM. With 2 bases removed from V and 0 bases from J, the gap between germline ends came to 11 bases. There are 16 residues in the CDR3. In nucleotides, the CDR3 is TGTGCCAGCAGTTTAGTGGCGGGGAGCTCCTACAATGAGCAGTTCTTC. Protein: CASSLVAGSSYNEQFF.